This is a list of T cell receptor beta chains from one sample in a study of cytomegalovirus exposure and HLA in healthy donors. Assay used: immunoSEQ multiplex PCR; TCRdb lists only in-frame clones, some missing. The repertoire table contains some 110,000 clones. The source material was PBMCs. Receptors were obtained from a man aged 35 to 55 in good health and CMV-seropositive. Both conserved end residues are part of each CDR3. D genes are given only for firm matches.

>TRBV29-1|TRBJ1-1|.
TGCAGCGTTGACGAAGGGACTGCGAACACTGAAGCTTTCTTT
CSVDEGTANTEAFF
>TRBV7-2|TRBJ1-2|TRBD1
TGTGCCAGCAGCCTCCTGGGACAGGCGGGCTATGGCTACACCTTC
CASSLLGQAGYGYTF
>TRBV10-1|TRBJ1-5|TRBD1
TGCGCCAGCAGTGACTGGACAGGAGGATATAGCAATCAGCCCCAGCATTTT
CASSDWTGGYSNQPQHF
>TRBV5-4|TRBJ1-2|.
TGTGCCAGCAGCTTGGACAGGGAAAACTGTGGCTACACCTTC
CASSLDRENCGYTF
>TRBV27|TRBJ2-1|TRBD1
TGTGCCAGCAGTTTAGGGGTGGGACAGGTTAGGAATGAGCAGTTCTTC
CASSLGVGQVRNEQFF
>TRBV7-9|TRBJ2-5|.
TGTGCCAGCAGCTTAGTGTATTTAGAGACCCAGTACTTC
CASSLVYLETQYF
>TRBV2|TRBJ1-6|TRBD1
TGTGCCAGCAGTCCGGACAGGGGCCGAAATAATTCACCCCTCCACTTT
CASSPDRGRNNSPLHF
>TRBV10-3|TRBJ2-3|TRBD2
TGTGCCATCAGTGCCCTAGCGGGAGCCGGCACAGATACGCAGTATTTT
CAISALAGAGTDTQYF
>TRBV5-1|TRBJ2-3|TRBD2
TGCGCCAGCAGCTTGGGAAGCGGGAGGGCGTCAGATACGCAGTATTTT
CASSLGSGRASDTQYF
>TRBV18|TRBJ1-5|.
TGTGCCAGCTCACCAAGCTCCTCTAATCAGCCCCAGCATTTT
CASSPSSSNQPQHF
>TRBV5-1|TRBJ2-3|.
TGCGCCAGCAGCTTGGGCTTTAGAGGCGGAGCAGATACGCAGTATTTT
CASSLGFRGGADTQYF
>TRBV19|TRBJ1-2|TRBD1
TGTGCCAGTAGTATCCCCGGGACAGGGTTGAGGTATGGCTACACCTTC
CASSIPGTGLRYGYTF
>TRBV25-1|TRBJ2-2|TRBD1
TGTGCCAGCAGTGGGGGGACAGGTGTTAGTACCGGGGAGCTGTTTTTT
CASSGGTGVSTGELFF
>TRBV5-6|TRBJ1-3|TRBD1
TGTGCCAGCAGCCCGAGGGGGCCTGGAAACACCATATATTTT
CASSPRGPGNTIYF
>TRBV28|TRBJ2-7|TRBD2
TGTGCCAGCAGCCTCGTAGCGGGAGTGGGGGAGCAGTACTTC
CASSLVAGVGEQYF
>TRBV5-6|TRBJ1-1|TRBD1
TGTGCCAGCAGCTTGTTATCAGGGGGGTTTCGCACTGAAGCTTTCTTT
CASSLLSGGFRTEAFF
>TRBV5-8|TRBJ2-1|TRBD2
TGTGCCAGCAGCCCCCGACTAGCGGGAGGATCGAATGAGCAGTTCTTC
CASSPRLAGGSNEQFF
>TRBV7-2|TRBJ2-3|.
TGTGCCAGCAGCTTAGAGCGGCTAGCCACAGATACGCAGTATTTT
CASSLERLATDTQYF
>TRBV10-3|TRBJ2-2|.
TGTGCCATCAGTGAGACAGGGTCCAACACCGGGGAGCTGTTTTTT
CAISETGSNTGELFF
>TRBV6-6|TRBJ1-1|TRBD1
TGTGCCAGCATGCCGACGGGACAGCTCAACACTGAAGCTTTCTTT
CASMPTGQLNTEAFF
>TRBV6-5|TRBJ2-7|.
TGTGCCAGCCGGGACACCGGCTCCTACGAGCAGTACTTC
CASRDTGSYEQYF
>TRBV5-5|TRBJ2-5|TRBD2
TGTGCCAGCGTCTTACGCGGGGGAGGGGAGACCCAGTACTTC
CASVLRGGGETQYF
>TRBV2|TRBJ1-1|.
TGTGCCAGCGGGACAAGACCGAACACTGAAGCTTTCTTT
CASGTRPNTEAFF
>TRBV5-1|TRBJ2-4|.
TGCGCCAGCAGCTTAGGGGACTCCAAAAACATTCAGTACTTC
CASSLGDSKNIQYF
>TRBV29-1|TRBJ1-1|TRBD1
TGCAGCGTTGAACAGGGGGTATGGACTGAAGCTTTCTTT
CSVEQGVWTEAFF
>TRBV21-1|TRBJ2-2|.
TGTGCCAGCAGCAAACGGACAGCCGGGGGGGACACCGGGGAGCTGTTTTTT
CASSKRTAGGDTGELFF
>TRBV7-8|TRBJ2-7|.
TGTGCCAGCAGCTTAGGACGGAGGGCCCTCGACGAGCAGTACTTC
CASSLGRRALDEQYF
>TRBV19|TRBJ2-7|TRBD2
TGTGCCAGTAGTATCGGACTAGCGGGAGGTCTCGAGCAGTACTTC
CASSIGLAGGLEQYF
>TRBV28|TRBJ1-4|TRBD1
TGTGCCAGCAGTTCGCCCAGGGGGCGGAAGGAACTGTTTTTT
CASSSPRGRKELFF
>TRBV4-1|TRBJ1-5|.
TGCGCCAGCAGCCAAGCCACAGATAGCAATCAGCCCCAGCATTTT
CASSQATDSNQPQHF
>TRBV7-3|TRBJ2-1|TRBD1
TGTGCCAGCAGCTTAGAAGGGGGCCTGGGTGAGCAGTTCTTC
CASSLEGGLGEQFF
>TRBV10-3|TRBJ2-3|TRBD2
TGTGCCATCAGTGAAGAGGCAGGCTTAGCGGGAGGTGGAACAGATACGCAGTATTTT
CAISEEAGLAGGGTDTQYF
>TRBV5-4|TRBJ1-2|TRBD1
TGTGCCAGCAGCTTGCAGGGGGCTAGTGGCTACACCTTC
CASSLQGASGYTF
>TRBV10-3|TRBJ2-2|.
TGTGCTATCCTTAGGGGGTACGGGGAGCTGTTTTTT
CAILRGYGELFF
>TRBV23-1|TRBJ1-2|TRBD1
TGCGCCAGCCGAAACGAGACGACAGGGAAACATGGCTACACCTTC
CASRNETTGKHGYTF
>TRBV10-3|TRBJ1-4|TRBD1
TGTGCCATCAGTGAGTCCTCTTTAGGGGGCCCTGGTCGGAATGAAAAACTGTTTTTT
CAISESSLGGPGRNEKLFF
>TRBV19|TRBJ1-2|TRBD1
TGTGCCAGTCGGGACAGTCTAGGTGACACCTTC
CASRDSLGDTF
>TRBV7-7|TRBJ2-1|TRBD2
TGTGCCAGCAGCTTTAGCGGGAGCGGGTACAATGAGCAGTTCTTC
CASSFSGSGYNEQFF
>TRBV29-1|TRBJ1-1|.
TGCAGCGTTGGACGGGACACTGAAGCTTTCTTT
CSVGRDTEAFF
>TRBV28|TRBJ2-7|TRBD1
TGTGCCAGCAGTACAGGGGGTAACTACGAGCAGTACTTC
CASSTGGNYEQYF
>TRBV15|TRBJ1-4|.
TGTGCCACCAAGGCACAGACAACTAATGAAAAACTGTTTTTT
CATKAQTTNEKLFF
>TRBV7-3|TRBJ2-3|TRBD2
TGTGCCAGCAGCTTACTAGCGGTGCATAGCACAGATACGCAGTATTTT
CASSLLAVHSTDTQYF
>TRBV10-1|TRBJ2-2|TRBD2
TGCGCCAGCACCGCTTTTGCTAGCGGGAGTGGTACCGGGGAGCTGTTTTTT
CASTAFASGSGTGELFF
>TRBV5-4|TRBJ1-2|.
TGTGCCAGCAGGACAGATTCAGGGGCGCAGGGAGGCTACACCTTC
CASRTDSGAQGGYTF
>TRBV27|TRBJ1-1|TRBD1
TGTGCCAGCAGTTTATCGGGAAACAGGGGCACTGAAGCTTTCTTT
CASSLSGNRGTEAFF
>TRBV11-2|TRBJ2-2|TRBD2
TGTGCCAGCAGCTTACCAACTAGCGGGAGGGCCGAAACCGGGGAGCTGTTTTTT
CASSLPTSGRAETGELFF
>TRBV29-1|TRBJ1-5|TRBD1
TGCAGCGTTGAAGATCGAGGGACAGATTATCAGCCCCAGCATTTT
CSVEDRGTDYQPQHF
>TRBV21-1|TRBJ1-4|.
TGTGCCAGCAGGAAACAGGGCGGCAGAACTAATGAAAAACTGTTTTTT
CASRKQGGRTNEKLFF
>TRBV7-9|TRBJ2-7|.
TGTGCCAGCAGCTTAGGAGGGGGGGCAGGTTCCTACGAGCAGTACTTC
CASSLGGGAGSYEQYF
>TRBV6-5|TRBJ1-2|.
TGTGCGGCGGGTAGTGTCACCTTC
CAAGSVTF
>TRBV13|TRBJ1-2|TRBD1
TGTGCCAGCAGCCACGGACAGGGAGGAAGCTATGGCTACACCTTC
CASSHGQGGSYGYTF
>TRBV5-1|TRBJ2-2|.
TGCGCCAGCAGCTTTGTTATCGGGGGTACCGGGGAGCTGTTTTTT
CASSFVIGGTGELFF
>TRBV4-1|TRBJ1-1|.
TGCGCCAGCAGCTTCGAATCCGGGGTAGGGAACACTGAAGCTTTCTTT
CASSFESGVGNTEAFF
>TRBV20-1|TRBJ2-3|TRBD1
TGCATTATACAGGGGCCAGATACGCAGTATTTT
CIIQGPDTQYF
>TRBV7-2|TRBJ2-3|TRBD2
TGTGCCAGCAGCTTAGCGAGACTAGCGGGAGGTGACCTCAGAGATACGCAGTATTTT
CASSLARLAGGDLRDTQYF
>TRBV5-6|TRBJ1-1|TRBD1
TGTGCCAGCAGCACCCCGGGACAGGGGAACACTGAAGCTTTCTTT
CASSTPGQGNTEAFF
>TRBV25-1|TRBJ2-7|.
TGTGCCAGCAGTACAGGAGTCCTCACCTACGAGCAGTACTTC
CASSTGVLTYEQYF
>TRBV19|TRBJ1-4|.
TGTGCCAGTAGTATACGCAGGGCCGGGCGGAATGAAAAACTGTTTTTT
CASSIRRAGRNEKLFF
>TRBV5-6|TRBJ2-2|TRBD2
TGTGCCAGCAGCTTCCTGTCGACTAGCGGGAGAGGAATCGGGGAGCTGTTTTTT
CASSFLSTSGRGIGELFF